This entry is about one TCR beta chain. Antigen specificity is unknown. These data are taken from a study of CD8+CD57+ T cells in acquired aplastic anemia. Study background: Roughly 3.2 ug was the average amount of DNA from sorted CD4+ and CD8+ cells.

The study profiled TCR beta VDJ and CDR3 using genomic DNA as template. Using its own MiXCR run on the reads, TCRdb lists one record per CDR3 protein. Of more than 95,000 distinct CDR3 sequences in the sample, about 40% were seen once. Study-wide findings and caveats: CD8+ Simpson's diversity did not differ significantly between patients and controls. Patients and controls turned out to have roughly 30 CD8+ CDR3 sequences in common.

Patients sequenced had flow cytometry evidence of CD8+CD57+ cell expansion. Patient blood was sampled before any therapy had been received. The CDR3 sequence is 14 residues long. The germline V gene has CDR1 SQVTM and CDR2 ANQGSEA. J was trimmed by 3 bases and V by 7 bases; bases with no gene match: 12. Sequencing was carried out using sorted CD4+, CD8+, or CD8+CD57+ T cells (not recorded which) from PBMCs. This chain connects TRBV29-1 to TRBJ2-7; 7 positions agree with TRBD2. The receptor was isolated from a human donor with aplastic anemia. CDR3 nucleotide sequence: TGCAGCGCCGGCGGTAGCGGGTATTTCTACGAGCAGTACTTC. This encodes CSAGGSGYFYEQYF.